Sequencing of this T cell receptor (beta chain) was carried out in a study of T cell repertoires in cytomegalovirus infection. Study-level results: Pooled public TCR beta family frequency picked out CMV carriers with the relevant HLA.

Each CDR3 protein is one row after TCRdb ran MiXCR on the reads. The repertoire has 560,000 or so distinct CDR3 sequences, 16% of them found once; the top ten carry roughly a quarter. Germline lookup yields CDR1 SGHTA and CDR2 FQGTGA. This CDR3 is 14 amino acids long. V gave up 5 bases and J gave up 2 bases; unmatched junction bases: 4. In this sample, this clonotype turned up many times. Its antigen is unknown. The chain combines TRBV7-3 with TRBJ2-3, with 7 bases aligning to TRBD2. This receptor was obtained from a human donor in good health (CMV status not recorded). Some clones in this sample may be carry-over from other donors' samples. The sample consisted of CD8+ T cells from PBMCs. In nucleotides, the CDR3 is TGTGCCAGCAGCCCAGCGGGGAACACAGATACGCAGTATTTT. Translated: CASSPAGNTDTQYF. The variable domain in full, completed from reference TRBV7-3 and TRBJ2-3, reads GAGVSQTPSNKVTEKGKYVELRCDPISGHTALYWYRQSLGQGPEFLIYFQGTGAADDSGLPNDRFFAVRPEGSVSTLKIQRTERGDSAVYLCASSPAGNTDTQYFGPGTRLTVL.